Following are 20 T cell receptor beta chains from one sample sequenced in a study of blood T cell repertoires in COVID-19. Measured with immunoSEQ multiplex PCR; TCRdb has only the in-frame clones, and not every one. The table lists 200,000 to 250,000 clones, around nine tenths of them singletons, with 2.7% in the top ten. The material sequenced was peripheral blood. Every receptor here comes from a woman aged 55-70 years with acute or convalescent COVID-19.

The chain uses TRBV19 and TRBJ1-5; perhaps TRBD1 as D (5 bases). V shed 9 bases and J shed 7 bases, with 16 bases lying between them. This CDR3 is built from 13 residues. Germline V lookup: CDR1 LNHDA, CDR2 SQIVND (reference sequence). CDR3 in amino acids: CASRQIGNQPQHF. The CDR3, as DNA: TGTGCCAGCCGACAGATCGGTAACCAGCCCCAGCATTTT.

The genes are TRBV6-5 and TRBJ1-4, with 7 bases lining up with TRBD1. Losses at the gene ends were 4 bases for V and 4 bases for J; bases not matched to a gene: 9. CDR3 length: 16 amino acids. Looked up from germline, CDR1 is MNHEY and CDR2 is SVGAGI. For the CDR3, the DNA is TGTGCCAGCAGTTCTACTGACAGGGCCGATAATGAAAAACTGTTTTTT. Its translation is CASSSTDRADNEKLFF.

The chain carries TRBV27 and TRBJ1-1; 9 positions agree with TRBD1. Germline CDR1 is MNHEY and CDR2 is SMNVEV (reference sequence). After removal of 6 bases from V and 12 bases from J, the junction contained 8 bases not matched to a gene. The CDR3 totals 12 residues. The CDR3 sequence: CASSRGQGSPFF. DNA for the CDR3: TGTGCCAGCAGCCGGGGACAGGGCTCGCCTTTCTTT.

The chain carries TRBV9 and TRBJ2-1; tentatively, D is TRBD1 (6 bases). In germline, CDR1 is SGDLS, CDR2 YYNGEE. CDR3 length equals 12 residues. V lost 4 bases and J 15 bases, leaving 17 bases between the germline ends. The CDR3 sequence is CASSPHGTPSFF. CDR3 in DNA: TGTGCCAGCAGCCCACATGGGACACCTTCGTTCTTC.

J is TRBJ2-7 and V is TRBV6-5; TRBD2 matches at 10 bases. Trimming cost V 6 bases and J 2 bases; bases outside gene matches: 7. Germline V gives CDR1 MNHEY, CDR2 SVGAGI. The CDR3 consists of 15 residues. CDR3 in amino acids: CASSPTSGATYEQYF. The CDR3 nucleotides are TGTGCCAGCAGCCCCACTAGCGGGGCAACCTACGAGCAGTACTTC.

The CDR3: CASSQDRFEQYF. Written as DNA, the CDR3 is TGTGCCAGCAGCCAGGACAGGTTCGAGCAGTACTTC. The chain employs TRBV3-1 (or the pseudogene TRBV3-2) and TRBJ2-7; 7 bases agree with TRBD1. Germline loops: CDR1 LGHDT, CDR2 YNNKEL (reference sequence). The trim removed 3 bases at V and 6 bases at J, leaving 2 bases unmatched. The CDR3 is 12 residues long.

V gene TRBV30 combines with J gene TRBJ2-2, with D maybe TRBD2 (6 bases). CDR3 length equals 14 residues. V shed 5 bases and J shed 2 bases, with 12 bases lying between them. Germline values: CDR1 GTSNPN, CDR2 SVGIG (reference sequence). CDR3 region: CAWGGTVNTGELFF. The CDR3 nucleotides are TGTGCCTGGGGCGGGACGGTTAACACCGGGGAGCTGTTTTTT.

The chain uses TRBV18 and TRBJ2-3; 8 bases line up with TRBD2. J lost 3 bases, V lost 1 base, and 6 bases had no gene match. The length of the CDR3 is 16 residues. CDR1 is KGHSH and CDR2 is LQKENI in the germline V gene. CDR3 loop: CASSPLSGSSTDTQYF. Here the CDR3 DNA reads TGTGCCAGCTCACCACTCAGCGGGAGCTCGACAGATACGCAGTATTTT.

This clone came up a few times. The chain recombines TRBV30 with TRBJ1-2; D may be TRBD1 (6 bases). The ends were cut back, 2 bases at V and 4 bases at J, with 17 bases in the middle. There are 15 residues in the CDR3. Germline V CDR1 and CDR2: GTSNPN, SVGIG (reference sequence). This CDR3 reads CAWSRGTPGGYGYTF. CDR3 DNA sequence: TGTGCCTGGAGTCGCGGGACACCGGGGGGCTATGGCTACACCTTC.

This clone was detected once. The chain's CDR3 is CASSLEGEGDYGYTF. The CDR3 DNA reads TGCGCCAGCAGCTTGGAGGGGGAGGGAGACTATGGCTACACCTTC. This chain connects TRBV5-1 to TRBJ1-2, with a tentative D call TRBD1 (6 bases). The CDR3 contains 15 residues. The germline V gene has CDR1 SGHRS and CDR2 YFSETQ. V was shortened by 0 bases and J by 3 bases, with 12 bases between the two germline ends.

The chain is built from TRBV18 and TRBJ1-2; perhaps TRBD1 as D (5 bases). The CDR3 loop spans 15 amino acids. Germline assignment: CDR1 KGHSH and CDR2 LQKENI. Trimming removed 5 bases from V and 1 base from J, with 14 bases in between. For the CDR3, the DNA is TGTGCCAGCTCATCCCAAGGGGCTCTTAACTATGGCTACACCTTC. Its translation: CASSSQGALNYGYTF.

This clone was seen a single time. The CDR3 coding sequence is TGTGCCAGCACTTCGACAGGGGGCAATTCACCCCTCCACTTT. Translation: CASTSTGGNSPLHF. The chain couples TRBV7-2 to TRBJ1-6; 10 bases fit TRBD1. The germline V gene has CDR1 SGHTA and CDR2 FQGNSA. The CDR3 sequence is 14 residues long. V was pared by 7 bases and J by 7 bases, with 4 bases of the junction left unmatched. The full variable domain, in which reference TRBV7-2 and TRBJ1-6 provide the parts outside the CDR3, is GAGVSQSPSNKVTEKGKDVELRCDPISGHTALYWYRQSLGQGLEFLIYFQGNSAPDKSGLPSDRFSAERTGGSVSTLTIQRTQQEDSAVYLCASTSTGGNSPLHFGNGTRLTVT.

CDR3 in amino acids: CASREGGGTQYF. The CDR3 DNA follows: TGTGCCAGCAGAGAGGGGGGGGGTACGCAGTATTTT. The gene calls are TRBV28 and TRBJ2-3; weak D call: TRBD2 (7 bases). Trimming stripped 6 bases from V and 8 bases from J, with 12 bases between. The germline V gene encodes CDR1 MDHEN and CDR2 SYDVKM. This CDR3 has 12 residues.

The genes are TRBV3-1 (or the pseudogene TRBV3-2) and TRBJ1-6; the match to TRBD1 covers 7 bases. Unmatched junction bases numbered 14, after V lost 0 bases and J lost 0 bases. This CDR3 has 21 amino acids. Germline V gene sequence: CDR1 LGHDT, CDR2 YNNKEL (reference sequence). CDR3 in amino acids: CASSQEDRNGGHGSYNSPLHF. The CDR3, as DNA: TGTGCCAGCAGCCAAGAGGACAGGAACGGAGGACACGGCTCCTATAATTCACCCCTCCACTTT.

This rearrangement joins TRBV10-2 to TRBJ1-3; tentative D call: TRBD1 (5 bases). V was trimmed by 3 bases and J by 0 bases, leaving 9 bases between them. CDR3 length: 15 residues. In germline, CDR1 is WSHSY, CDR2 SAAADI. The CDR3 DNA follows: TGCGCCAGCAGTGATCCAGGGCCCTCTGGAAACACCATATATTTT. Protein: CASSDPGPSGNTIYF.

The V gene is TRBV2, the J gene TRBJ1-5; the match to TRBD1 covers 7 bases. Germline CDR1 is SNHLY and CDR2 is FYNNEI. The CDR3 length is 12 residues. J gave up 6 bases and V 7 bases, and 3 bases lay outside the gene matches. The CDR3: CASNRGGQPQHF. As DNA, the CDR3 is TGTGCCAGCAACAGGGGCGGTCAGCCCCAGCATTTT.

This chain joins TRBV21-1 and TRBJ2-1; TRBD1, the table's D call, lacks a check against the DNA. TRBV21-1 is deemed a pseudogene. The CDR3 loop spans 12 amino acids. CDR3 residues: CASSMDRGLRFF. The CDR3 DNA is TGTGCCAGCAGCATGGACAGGGGGCTTCGGTTCTTC.

V and J are TRBV19 and TRBJ1-3, with TRBD1 as a possible D gene (5 bases). The CDR3 consists of 13 residues. The V gene lost 5 bases and the J gene lost 7 bases, with 12 bases spanning the gap. Germline assignment: CDR1 LNHDA and CDR2 SQIVND (reference sequence). The CDR3 DNA reads TGTGCCAGTAGTCAGGCAGGGCGGAACACCATATATTTT. Protein sequence: CASSQAGRNTIYF.

The chain joins TRBV3-1 (or the pseudogene TRBV3-2) to TRBJ2-7; TRBD2 matches 7 bases. Per germline, CDR1 LGHDT and CDR2 YNNKEL (reference sequence). J was trimmed by 5 bases and V by 4 bases; bases with no gene match: 8. The CDR3 spans 14 residues. This CDR3 reads CASSPLGGGNEQYF. CDR3 bases: TGTGCCAGCAGCCCCCTGGGGGGAGGGAACGAGCAGTACTTC.

DNA for the CDR3: TGCGCCAGCAGGTCTCGGGGGGGTAACTATGGCTACACCTTC. Amino acids: CASRSRGGNYGYTF. The chain is built from TRBV5-1 and TRBJ1-2, with D possibly matching TRBD1 (5 bases). Germline V gene sequence: CDR1 SGHRS, CDR2 YFSETQ. Trimming left V 5 bases short and J 1 base short, with 12 bases between. The CDR3 length is 14 residues.